These 21 T cell receptor beta chains were sequenced from one sample in a study of blood T cell repertoires in COVID-19. Libraries were prepared by immunoSEQ multiplex PCR; TCRdb keeps only in-frame clonotypes and omits some of them. The sample lists 250,000 to 400,000 clones; roughly 89% were seen once. Material for sequencing was PBMCs or T cells enriched from blood (not recorded which). These receptors came from a man aged 60 to 75 who had recovered from COVID-19.

The genes are TRBV18 and TRBJ2-1; 7 bases line up with TRBD2. The CDR3 is 15 residues long. Germline loops: CDR1 KGHSH, CDR2 LQKENI. Germline trimming cut 0 bases from V and 5 bases from J; bases unmatched to any gene: 4. Here the CDR3 DNA reads TGTGCCAGCTCACCACCTACCCTAGCGGACAATGAGCAGTTCTTC. Translating it yields CASSPPTLADNEQFF.

In its sample, this clone was seen once. The J gene is TRBJ2-7, the V gene TRBV12-3 or TRBV12-4, with D possibly matching TRBD2 (5 bases). The CDR3 extends over 13 amino acids. V was shortened by 5 bases and J by 2 bases, with 10 bases between the two germline ends. The CDR3 is CASSPGRAYEQYF. The DNA for the CDR3 is TGTGCCAGCAGTCCGGGAAGGGCCTACGAGCAGTACTTC.

The chain has TRBV11-2 and TRBJ1-1; D possibly corresponds to TRBD1 (6 bases). Trimming cost V 0 bases and J 1 base, with 12 bases left between them. Germline CDR1 is SGHAT and CDR2 is FQNNGV. The CDR3 spans 16 residues. The CDR3: CASSLDLGRGNTEAFF. In nucleotides, the CDR3 is TGTGCCAGCAGCTTAGATTTGGGCAGGGGGAACACTGAAGCTTTCTTT.

Here the CDR3 DNA reads TGTGCCAGCAGGAAATCCGGAGGGGTTTTGATGGGCTACACCTTC. Protein product: CASRKSGGVLMGYTF. The chain has TRBV27 and TRBJ1-2, with a possible D match to TRBD1 (5 bases). Germline assignment: CDR1 MNHEY and CDR2 SMNVEV (reference sequence). The ends were cut back, 6 bases at V and 8 bases at J, with 22 bases in the middle. CDR3 length equals 15 residues.

The J gene is TRBJ2-3, the V gene TRBV5-1; TRBD2 is a possible D gene (6 bases). This CDR3 has 16 residues. Germline V gene lookup returns CDR1 SGHRS and CDR2 YFSETQ. Trimming took off 0 bases at V and 2 bases at J, with 13 bases between the two ends. DNA for the CDR3: TGCGCCAGCAGCTTGGAGGCGGGATGGGCCACAGATACGCAGTATTTT. This encodes CASSLEAGWATDTQYF.

This chain uses TRBV3-1 (or the pseudogene TRBV3-2) with TRBJ2-7; unclear D gene. CDR1 and CDR2 from the germline V gene are LGHDT and YNNKEL (reference sequence). V was trimmed by 6 bases and J by 0 bases, leaving 15 bases between them. This CDR3 contains 15 residues. The DNA for the CDR3 is TGTGCCAGCAGTCGTTCTAGAGATCACTCCTACGAGCAGTACTTC. It codes for CASSRSRDHSYEQYF.

The chain joins TRBV12-3 or TRBV12-4 to TRBJ1-1, with a tentative D call TRBD1 (6 bases). The ends were cut back, 6 bases at V and 4 bases at J, with 12 bases in the middle. This CDR3 region has 13 residues. CDR3 residues: CASRPGGATEAFF. CDR3 nucleotides: TGTGCCAGCAGGCCGGGGGGGGCCACTGAAGCTTTCTTT.

CDR3 DNA sequence: TGTGCCAGCAGCCCGGGGACACCTAGCAATCAGCCCCAGCATTTT. Encoded protein: CASSPGTPSNQPQHF. The chain combines TRBV3-1 (or the pseudogene TRBV3-2) with TRBJ1-5; D is perhaps TRBD1 (6 bases). The CDR3 runs to 15 residues. Looked up from germline, CDR1 is LGHDT and CDR2 is YNNKEL (reference sequence). Trimming pared 4 bases from V and 0 bases from J, leaving 10 bases between.

The V gene is TRBV5-1, the J gene TRBJ2-3; D not certain. V was trimmed by 4 bases and J by 6 bases, leaving 18 bases between them. There are 15 residues in the CDR3. CDR1 and CDR2 (germline): SGHRS, YFSETQ. Here the CDR3 DNA reads TGCGCCAGCAGCCTCCTCTCCCTCCCCGGGGATACGCAGTATTTT. Translated, it gives CASSLLSLPGDTQYF.

The chain joins TRBV2 to TRBJ2-5; D is perhaps TRBD2 (7 bases). Germline lookup yields CDR1 SNHLY and CDR2 FYNNEI. The CDR3 loop spans 11 amino acids. Trimming took 4 bases from V and 12 from J, leaving 12 bases between them. CDR3 protein: CASSAAGQEYF. The CDR3 nucleotides read TGTGCCAGCAGTGCAGCGGGACAAGAGTACTTC.

This clone was seen only once. The chain uses TRBV28 and TRBJ1-6; D is uncertain. Trimming took 2 bases from V and 6 from J, leaving 11 bases between them. The CDR3 has 15 amino acids. Germline assignment: CDR1 MDHEN and CDR2 SYDVKM. CDR3 protein: CASSLSLSLNSPLHF. The DNA of the CDR3 is TGTGCCAGCAGTTTAAGTCTGTCACTTAATTCACCCCTCCACTTT.

The chain employs TRBV18 and TRBJ1-3; no firm D call. The V gene's germline CDR1 is KGHSH and CDR2 LQKENI. The CDR3 loop spans 12 amino acids. Trimming cost V 6 bases and J 1 base, with 4 bases left between them. The CDR3 DNA reads TGTGCCAGCTCCGGGTCTGGAAACACCATATATTTT. Its protein product is CASSGSGNTIYF.

This clone appeared once. This rearrangement joins TRBV5-8 to TRBJ2-3; D unclear. The CDR3 length is 14 residues. Trimming took 0 bases from V and 2 from J, leaving 7 bases between them. Germline CDR1 is SGHTS and CDR2 is YDEGEE. As DNA, the CDR3 is TGTGCCAGCAGCTTGGGACGACACACAGATACGCAGTATTTT. Translation gives CASSLGRHTDTQYF.

This clone was seen only once. V usage is TRBV28 and J usage is TRBJ1-4; maybe TRBD1 (6 bases). Germline CDR1 and CDR2: MDHEN and SYDVKM. The V end was cut by 5 bases, the J end by 6 bases, with 13 bases between. This CDR3 has 14 residues. CDR3 DNA: TGTGCCAGCAGTCCACCCAGGGGAGATGAAAAACTGTTTTTT. It codes for CASSPPRGDEKLFF. Together with reference TRBV28 and TRBJ1-4, the CDR3 gives the full variable domain: DVKVTQSSRYLVKRTGEKVFLECVQDMDHENMFWYRQDPGLGLRLIYFSYDVKMKEKGDIPEGYSVSREKKERFSLILESASTNQTSMYLCASSPPRGDEKLFFGSGTQLSVL.

V and J are TRBV7-2 and TRBJ2-1, with D possibly being TRBD2 (5 bases). Germline CDR1 and CDR2: SGHTA and FQGNSA. Between the trimmed V and J ends, which lost 4 bases and 0 bases, there was a span of 10 bases. CDR3 length: 15 residues. The CDR3: CASSYQRSSYNEQFF. The CDR3 DNA sequence: TGTGCCAGCAGCTATCAGCGGTCCTCCTACAATGAGCAGTTCTTC.

The rearrangement uses TRBV28 and TRBJ1-1; D is possibly TRBD1 (5 bases). The V gene's germline CDR1 is MDHEN and CDR2 SYDVKM. CDR3 length equals 14 residues. V lost 3 bases and J lost 1, with 9 bases in between. CDR3 DNA: TGTGCCAGCAGTTTGCGAAGGGGGAACACTGAAGCTTTCTTT. Protein sequence: CASSLRRGNTEAFF.

This chain joins TRBV5-1 and TRBJ1-5; 9 positions agree with TRBD1. The germline V gene encodes CDR1 SGHRS and CDR2 YFSETQ. The V segment lost 4 bases and the J segment 6 bases; nucleotides outside the gene matches: 11. CDR3 length: 16 residues. CDR3 nucleotide sequence: TGCGCCAGCAGCCCTGGGGGGACAGGGTTCTCTCAGCCCCAGCATTTT. Translating gives CASSPGGTGFSQPQHF.

This clone was observed a few times. The rearrangement links TRBV4-1 to TRBJ1-5; TRBD1 matches at 8 bases. This CDR3 region has 16 residues. Germline CDR1 and CDR2: MGHRA and YSYEKL. V dropped 0 bases and J dropped 6; count of bases not matched to a gene: 7. DNA of the CDR3: TGCGCCAGCAGCCAAGATGGGGCAGGGGGCACTCAGCCCCAGCATTTT. Translated: CASSQDGAGGTQPQHF.

The chain carries TRBV5-4 and TRBJ2-1, with 8 bases fitting TRBD1. After removal of 4 bases from V and 0 bases from J, the junction contained 6 bases not matched to a gene. Germline CDR1 SGHNT, CDR2 YYREEE (reference sequence). CDR3 size: 16 residues. CDR3 sequence: CASSQRTGSSYNEQFF. In DNA form, the CDR3 reads TGTGCCAGCAGCCAGAGGACAGGGAGCTCCTACAATGAGCAGTTCTTC.

The chain combines TRBV2 with TRBJ1-5; the match to TRBD1 covers 7 bases. The CDR3 covers 14 residues. V gave up 3 bases and J gave up 6 bases; unmatched junction bases: 5. Per the germline V gene, CDR1 is SNHLY and CDR2 is FYNNEI. CDR3 DNA: TGTGCCAGCAGTGAGGGGACAGTCGGTCAGCCCCAGCATTTT. Residues: CASSEGTVGQPQHF. The entire variable domain, with the rest obtained from reference TRBV2 and TRBJ1-5, is as follows: EPEVTQTPSHQVTQMGQEVILRCVPISNHLYFYWYRQILGQKVEFLVSFYNNEISEKSEIFDDQFSVERPDGSNFTLKIRSTKLEDSAMYFCASSEGTVGQPQHFGDGTRLSIL.

A few counts support this clone. The chain links TRBV28 to TRBJ2-3; 9 bases align to TRBD2. CDR3 size: 15 residues. The germline V gene encodes CDR1 MDHEN and CDR2 SYDVKM. V was clipped by 8 bases and J by 6 bases; unmatched bases: 12. CDR3 DNA: TGTGCCAGCCTCCCCCTCTTAGCGGGAGTCGATACGCAGTATTTT. This sequence encodes CASLPLLAGVDTQYF.